This T cell receptor beta chain was sequenced in a study of cytomegalovirus exposure and HLA in healthy donors. CDR3 length: 16 residues. Losses at the gene ends were 4 bases for V and 0 bases for J; bases not matched to a gene: 8. In germline, CDR1 is MGHRA, CDR2 YSYEKL. PCR used 60 Vbeta primers and 13 Jbeta primers. This table comes from immunoSEQ multiplex PCR, and its TCRdb copy is limited to in-frame clones, with some not included. The sample holds more than 85,000 clones; about four fifths are singletons and the top ten take 1.3%. The study, taken as a whole, reports: Overall, roughly 160 TCR beta chains were annotated as cytomegalovirus-associated.

About this clone itself: No antigen is known for it.

This rearrangement joins TRBV4-1 to TRBJ1-2, with 7 bases aligning to TRBD1. The sequence was collected from a man aged 35-49 years in good health and CMV-seronegative. Sequences were obtained from PBMCs. The CDR3 protein is CASSRTPTGSNYGYTF. The DNA of the CDR3 is TGCGCCAGCAGCCGAACCCCGACAGGGTCTAACTATGGCTACACCTTC.